These 3 T cell receptor beta chains were sequenced from one sample in a study of T-cell reconstitution after alpha-beta-depleted transplantation in children. The library targeted TCRbeta and was prepared with unique molecular identifiers. Via MiXCR, TCRdb re-called the PCR reads, giving one row per CDR3 protein. The repertoire holds hundreds of thousands of distinct CDR3 sequences, with over 10% as singletons. Sequences were derived from PBMCs, mostly from graft donor cells, sampled 360 days after TCRalphabeta/CD19-depleted stem cell transplant. The receptors were sampled from a male patient between 5 and 17 years old who had a stem cell transplant for acute myeloid leukemia, so the T cells may come from the graft donor.

This clonotype has only a few counts. In nucleotides, the CDR3 is TGTGCCAGCACGAGTAGCGGGAATCTATACAATGAGCAGTTCTTC. Translation: CASTSSGNLYNEQFF. The chain links TRBV12-3 or TRBV12-4 to TRBJ2-1; 8 nucleotides match TRBD2. This CDR3 comprises 15 residues. After removal of 7 bases from V and 4 bases from J, the junction contained 9 bases not matched to a gene.

This clonotype was detected many times. The rearrangement links TRBV20-1 to TRBJ1-1, with a possible D match to TRBD1 (5 bases). V was cut by 5 bases and J by 11 bases, with 21 bases left in between. The CDR3 is 13 residues long. The germline V gene has CDR1 DFQATT and CDR2 SNEGSKA (reference sequence). DNA of the CDR3: TGCAGTGCTCGCCCGGGGACTCTTCTCGTTGCTTTCTTT. Its translation: CSARPGTLLVAFF.

V and J are TRBV12-3 or TRBV12-4 and TRBJ1-2; D is unclear. Deletions cut 8 bases from V and 6 bases from J, with 13 bases between. The CDR3 totals 12 residues. CDR3 sequence: CASLVGWDGYTF. The CDR3 DNA reads TGTGCCAGCCTAGTGGGGTGGGATGGCTACACCTTC.